This T cell receptor (beta chain) was identified during a study of beta chain features in type 1 diabetes. This clone has a handful of counts. The CDR3 sequence is 15 residues long. Per the germline V gene, CDR1 is LNHDA and CDR2 is SQIVND (reference sequence). The V end lost 4 bases, the J end lost 0 bases, and 11 bases lay between the germline ends. Every bit of the isolated RNA underwent reverse transcription, so sequencing read expressed TCRB transcripts. The repertoire was sequenced with immunoSEQ multiplex PCR; TCRdb's copy has only in-frame clones and lacks some. Of 900,000 or so clones in the sample, around a sixth are singletons; the top ten hold about 0.02%.

This sequence was found in a woman younger than 30 in good health. What was sequenced was naive CD4+ T cells from blood. The chain uses TRBV19 and TRBJ2-3, with D hard to call. CDR3 nucleotide sequence: TGTGCCAGTAGTAGGAAGAGAACTAGCACAGATACGCAGTATTTT. Its protein is CASSRKRTSTDTQYF. Filled out from reference TRBV19 and TRBJ2-3, the complete variable domain reads DGGITQSPKYLFRKEGQNVTLSCEQNLNHDAMYWYRQDPGQGLRLIYYSQIVNDFQKGDIAEGYSVSREKKESFPLTVTSAQKNPTAFYLCASSRKRTSTDTQYFGPGTRLTVL.